This passage covers 25 T cell receptor beta chains from one sample sequenced in a study of T-cell reconstitution after alpha-beta-depleted transplantation in children. The TCRbeta library incorporated unique molecular identifiers. TCRdb passed the PCR reads through MiXCR, listing each CDR3 protein once. The table lists a few hundred thousand distinct CDR3 sequences, approximately 23% of them singletons. Sample: PBMCs, mostly from graft donor cells, taken 180 days after TCRalphabeta/CD19-depleted stem cell transplant. These receptors all come from a male patient under 18 who had a stem cell transplant for acute lymphoblastic leukemia, so the T cells may come from the graft donor.

J is TRBJ2-1 and V is TRBV27; D possibly uses TRBD1 or TRBD2 (5 bases each). CDR1 is MNHEY and CDR2 is SMNVEV in the germline V gene (reference sequence). V was shortened by 9 bases and J by 0 bases, with 15 bases between the two germline ends. This CDR3 comprises 15 residues. CDR3 region: CASKIGTLSYNEQFF. Here the CDR3 DNA reads TGTGCCAGTAAGATTGGGACCCTCTCCTACAATGAGCAGTTCTTC.

This clonotype was detected once. This chain links TRBV6-5 with TRBJ2-7, with D perhaps matching TRBD1 (6 bases). This CDR3 has 15 amino acids. The V and J ends lost 0 bases and 3 bases respectively, with 12 bases between them. Germline CDR1 is MNHEY and CDR2 is SVGAGI. In DNA, the CDR3 is TGTGCCAGCAGTTACTCGAGACAGGATTTCTACGAGCAGTACTTC. This codes for CASSYSRQDFYEQYF.

This clonotype showed up just a few times. CDR3 sequence (DNA): TGTGCCAGCATAAAGCGGGGAACTAGCACAGATACGCAGTATTTT. Its protein is CASIKRGTSTDTQYF. The chain has TRBV7-9 and TRBJ2-3, with 7 positions matching TRBD2. Trimming took 7 bases from V and 0 from J; bases not matched to a gene: 7. Germline CDR1 and CDR2: SEHNR and FQNEAQ (reference sequence). The CDR3 has 15 amino acids.

The sample holds a few counts of this clonotype. Compared with germline, one end of the junction differs, possibly owing to a read error. The chain combines TRBV12-3 or TRBV12-4 with TRBJ2-7, with a weak D call TRBD2 (5 bases). The CDR3 is made up of 14 amino acids. The chain's CDR3 is CASSFTGNSDEQYF. Written as DNA, the CDR3 is TGTGCCAGCAGTTTCACCGGGAACTCCGACGAGCAGTACTTC.

This clonotype was seen a handful of times. V and J are TRBV27 and TRBJ2-7, with TRBD1 as a possible D gene (5 bases). The CDR3 has 13 amino acids. Per germline, CDR1 MNHEY and CDR2 SMNVEV (reference sequence). With 6 bases removed from V and 0 bases from J, the gap between germline ends came to 9 bases. DNA of the CDR3: TGTGCCAGCAGGGCAGGGCCCTCCTACGAGCAGTACTTC. It is translated as CASRAGPSYEQYF.

The rearrangement joins TRBV5-1 to TRBJ2-7; perhaps TRBD2 as D (5 bases). Trimming left V 3 bases short and J 5 bases short, with 15 bases between. This CDR3 region has 14 residues. Germline V gene lookup returns CDR1 SGHRS and CDR2 YFSETQ. CDR3 coding DNA: TGCGCCAGCAGCTCCCTAGCAGGTGGGAACGAGCAGTACTTC. Residues: CASSSLAGGNEQYF.

This clonotype was recorded at least ten times. This sequence joins TRBV5-1 and TRBJ2-7; D is unresolved. The length of the CDR3 is 13 residues. The V gene lost 7 bases and the J gene lost 4 bases, with 15 bases spanning the gap. The V gene's germline CDR1 is SGHRS and CDR2 YFSETQ. The CDR3 reads CASRTPDQYEQYF. CDR3 DNA: TGCGCCAGCCGCACCCCGGATCAATACGAGCAGTACTTC.

The chain joins TRBV7-9 to TRBJ2-2, with no clear D. There are 15 residues in the CDR3. Trimming took 5 bases from V and 1 from J, leaving 11 bases between them. Germline V gene data show CDR1 as SEHNR and CDR2 as FQNEAQ (reference sequence). CDR3 loop: CASSTTNQNTGELFF. In nucleotides, the CDR3 is TGTGCCAGCAGCACTACCAACCAGAACACCGGGGAGCTGTTTTTT.

A few counts support this clonotype. The chain employs TRBV9 and TRBJ1-1; D might be TRBD1 (6 bases). The CDR3 consists of 15 residues. The ends were cut back, 3 bases at V and 1 base at J, with 13 bases in the middle. CDR1 is SGDLS, CDR2 YYNGEE, per germline. The CDR3 DNA follows: TGTGCCAGCAGCGCGATCCAGGGGTCGAACACTGAAGCTTTCTTT. It specifies CASSAIQGSNTEAFF.

This chain links TRBV5-3 with TRBJ2-7; perhaps TRBD2 as D (5 bases). TRBV5-3 is known as an ORF, though its function is uncertain. V dropped 8 bases and J dropped 0 bases, with 21 bases sitting between them. The CDR3 has 16 amino acids. CDR3 DNA sequence: TGTGCCAGGAGCCCGGACGGAGCGGTTAGCTCCTACGAGCAGTACTTC. Amino acid sequence: CARSPDGAVSSYEQYF.

The chain employs TRBV4-1 and TRBJ2-3, with 11 positions matching TRBD2. This CDR3 contains 15 residues. V lost 4 bases, J lost 5 bases, and 5 bases stayed unmatched. Per the germline V gene, CDR1 is MGHRA and CDR2 is YSYEKL. The CDR3 protein is CASSLIAGGKDTQYF. CDR3 DNA: TGCGCCAGCAGCCTAATAGCGGGAGGGAAAGATACGCAGTATTTT.

This chain joins TRBV12-3 or TRBV12-4 and TRBJ1-1, with D unclear. This CDR3 is built from 8 residues. The ends were cut back, 3 bases at V and 11 bases at J, with 1 base in the middle. This chain's CDR3 is CASSFAFF. CDR3 in DNA: TGTGCCAGCAGTTTCGCTTTCTTT.

The chain combines TRBV3-1 with TRBJ2-4, with TRBD1 as a possible D gene (5 bases). The V gene lost 4 bases and the J gene lost 0 bases, with 16 bases spanning the gap. The germline gives CDR1 LGHDT, CDR2 YNNKEL (reference sequence). This CDR3 spans 17 amino acids. The CDR3 sequence is CASSLRTLTLAKNIQYF. The CDR3, as DNA: TGTGCCAGCAGCCTGAGGACACTTACCTTAGCCAAAAACATTCAGTACTTC.

The rearrangement links TRBV7-9 to TRBJ1-1; 9 positions match TRBD1. The trim removed 5 bases at V and 11 bases at J, leaving 6 bases unmatched. The CDR3 extends over 12 amino acids. Per the germline V gene, CDR1 is SEHNR and CDR2 is FQNEAQ (reference sequence). CDR3 in amino acids: CASSTGGKGAFF. The CDR3 DNA reads TGTGCCAGCAGCACAGGGGGCAAGGGTGCTTTCTTT.

This clonotype turned up a few times. This sequence joins TRBV5-1 and TRBJ1-2; no firm D call. Germline values: CDR1 SGHRS, CDR2 YFSETQ. Trimming pared 2 bases from V and 6 bases from J, leaving 11 bases between. The CDR3 is 13 amino acids. CDR3 protein: CASSFRAKDGYTF. The CDR3 DNA reads TGCGCCAGCAGCTTTAGAGCAAAAGATGGCTACACCTTC.

In its sample, this clonotype was seen a few times. The chain employs TRBV5-1 and TRBJ2-7; 8 bases align to TRBD2. With 6 bases clipped from V and 0 bases from J, the junction kept 2 bases outside the gene matches. The germline gives CDR1 SGHRS, CDR2 YFSETQ. The CDR3 loop spans 13 amino acids. CDR3 in DNA: TGCGCCAGCAACAGCGGGAGCTCCTACGAGCAGTACTTC. Protein: CASNSGSSYEQYF.

The V call is TRBV11-2, the J call TRBJ1-5; tentative D call: TRBD1 (6 bases). With 5 bases removed from V and 5 bases from J, the gap between germline ends came to 13 bases. The germline V gene encodes CDR1 SGHAT and CDR2 FQNNGV. This CDR3 contains 14 residues. The CDR3 reads CASSPRTAHQPQHF. The CDR3 coding sequence is TGTGCCAGCAGCCCTCGGACAGCCCATCAGCCCCAGCATTTT. Filled out from reference TRBV11-2 and TRBJ1-5, the complete variable domain reads EAGVAQSPRYKIIEKRQSVAFWCNPISGHATLYWYQQILGQGPKLLIQFQNNGVVDDSQLPKDRFSAERLKGVDSTLKIQPAKLEDSAVYLCASSPRTAHQPQHFGDGTRLSIL.

This clonotype has only a few counts. CDR3 residues: CASSMGLFYEQYF. CDR3 coding DNA: TGTGCCAGCAGTATGGGACTCTTCTACGAGCAGTACTTC. This rearrangement joins TRBV27 to TRBJ2-7; maybe TRBD2 (6 bases). Trimming left V 5 bases short and J 3 bases short, with 11 bases between. The CDR3 totals 13 residues. The germline gives CDR1 MNHEY, CDR2 SMNVEV (reference sequence).

V gene TRBV5-1 combines with J gene TRBJ2-1, with D tentatively TRBD2 (5 bases). Trimming cost V 1 base and J 4 bases, with 21 bases left between them. The germline V gene encodes CDR1 SGHRS and CDR2 YFSETQ. CDR3 length: 18 amino acids. CDR3 protein: CASSLNSVWLAAYNEQFF. CDR3 nucleotides: TGCGCCAGCAGCTTGAATAGCGTATGGCTAGCAGCTTACAATGAGCAGTTCTTC.

In this sample, this clonotype turned up a few times. The chain carries TRBV27 and TRBJ2-5; 7 bases match TRBD1. V lost 5 bases and J lost 5; bases outside the gene matches: 17. This CDR3 region has 17 residues. Germline V gene lookup returns CDR1 MNHEY and CDR2 SMNVEV (reference sequence). This CDR3 is CASSPGQVLGDGETQYF. The CDR3, as DNA: TGTGCCAGCAGTCCTGGACAGGTTCTGGGGGATGGGGAGACCCAGTACTTC.

In its sample, this clonotype was seen a few times. This rearrangement joins TRBV9 to TRBJ2-6, with a possible D match to TRBD1 (5 bases). V was pared by 4 bases and J by 2 bases, with 13 bases between. CDR1 is SGDLS and CDR2 is YYNGEE in the germline V gene. The CDR3 covers 16 residues. CDR3 DNA: TGTGCCAGCAGCTCGCAGGGTTCGGCTGGGGCCAACGTCCTGACTTTC. Translation gives CASSSQGSAGANVLTF.

At least ten counts were recorded for this clonotype. This chain links TRBV20-1 with TRBJ2-7, with 8 bases matching TRBD2. With 5 bases clipped from V and 4 bases from J, the junction kept 4 bases outside the gene matches. This CDR3 contains 12 residues. Looked up from germline, CDR1 is DFQATT and CDR2 is SNEGSKA (reference sequence). CDR3 nucleotides: TGCAGTGCTGAAGCGGGAGAGTACGAGCAGTACTTC. Its translation: CSAEAGEYEQYF.

CDR3: CSARLEGLGYTDTQYF. The CDR3 bases are TGCAGTGCGAGGTTGGAGGGACTAGGATACACAGATACGCAGTATTTT. This chain links TRBV20-1 with TRBJ2-3; 8 nucleotides match TRBD2. There are 16 residues in the CDR3. V lost 6 bases, J lost 2 bases, and 13 bases stayed unmatched. In germline, CDR1 is DFQATT, CDR2 SNEGSKA (reference sequence).

The rearrangement links TRBV24-1 to TRBJ2-3; TRBD2 matches at 8 bases. Germline assignment: CDR1 KGHDR and CDR2 SFDVKD. J gave up 0 bases and V 2 bases, and 3 bases lay outside the gene matches. The CDR3 covers 16 residues. The CDR3 region is CATSDSQRGSTDTQYF. The DNA for the CDR3 is TGTGCCACCAGTGATTCTCAGCGGGGGAGCACAGATACGCAGTATTTT.

This clonotype was counted many times. This chain's CDR3 is CSVVPIAGGPYNEQFF. The CDR3 nucleotides read TGCAGCGTTGTGCCAATAGCGGGAGGACCTTACAATGAGCAGTTCTTC. The chain is built from TRBV29-1 and TRBJ2-1; 10 bases align to TRBD2. The CDR3 totals 16 residues. CDR1 and CDR2 from the germline V gene are SQVTM and ANQGSEA. The V segment lost 4 bases and the J segment 4 bases; nucleotides outside the gene matches: 10.